Detailed here is one T cell receptor (beta chain). Which antigen it targets is not known. The record has no base qualities; no much larger clone is one base away. The data belong to a study of OX40 agonist ivuxolimab in advanced cancers. Regarding the research as a whole: Ivuxolimab was an agonistic, fully human IgG2 monoclonal antibody directed against OX40 (CD134), a costimulatory receptor. Intravenous ivuxolimab was administered to patients every 2 weeks at six dose levels: 0.01, 0.1, 0.3, 1.5, 3 and 10 mg/kg. Of the approximately 50 dose-escalation patients, hepatocellular carcinoma was present in around 20, melanoma in roughly 15, renal cell carcinoma in 9 and head and neck cancer in 9. In the dose-escalation cohort, roughly 82% of patients were male, and the mean age was approximately 60 years with a range of roughly 20 to 85. Prior anti-PD-1, anti-PD-L1 or anti-CTLA-4 therapy was permitted, and checkpoint inhibitors had been received by under 50% of dose-escalation patients. Partial responses were achieved by three dose-escalation patients, of whom one had hepatocellular carcinoma and two had cutaneous melanoma. The point of sequencing TCRbeta in the periphery was to test whether ivuxolimab changed TCR sequence diversity and drove clonal T-cell expansion. The paper reports the monotherapy dose-escalation portion (N of about 47 patients) of the phase I ivuxolimab trial. Summary of the overall study and its limitations: In partial responders in the 0.1-3.0 mg/kg groups, normalized peripheral clonal expansion was found to be among the lowest, especially among CD8+ T cells. Antigen specificity was not determined for the clonally expanded peripheral T cells. At doses of 0.1 to 3.0 mg/kg, clonal expansion of both CD4+ and CD8+ T cells in blood was seen between baseline and week 6. After ivuxolimab, more expanded clones were found on average in CD8+ T cells than in CD4+ T cells. Low levels of normalized T-cell clonal expansion were also shown by some nonresponding patients.

Genomic DNA was isolated from the sorted cells so that the TCRbeta CDR3 region could be sequenced. The immunoSEQ Assay was used for sequencing of TCRbeta CDR3 regions. Here the immuneACCESS table is served through TCRdb, limited to in-frame sequences with V and J called. Missing clones are a known gap in these copies; in checked studies unresolved V genes cover under half, and the rest lacks a known reason. The sample table records 100,000 to 150,000 clones; 90% to 95% of these occur just once. The ten biggest clones cover roughly 0.94% of the sample. Patients with autoimmune disease history or receiving systemic immunosuppression were excluded from the trial. Peripheral blood for TCR sequencing was collected from all dose cohorts at baseline, on cycle 4 day 1, and on cycle 7 day 1. The samples were drawn from a first-in-human, open-label, multicenter phase I dose-escalation trial of ivuxolimab. The trial enrolled adults with locally advanced or metastatic head and neck squamous cell, hepatocellular, melanoma or renal cell carcinoma. Before TCR sequencing, CD4+ T cells and CD8+ T cells from peripheral blood were sorted into separate populations.

This TCR was recovered from an adult with an advanced solid tumor such as melanoma, head and neck, liver or kidney cancer. The sample was CD4+ or CD8+ T cells sorted from blood, taken in a trial of the OX40 agonist ivuxolimab.

The DNA sequence is TGTGCCAGCAGTTATTGGAAGGCTGAGAACTATGGCTACACCTTC. This encodes CASSYWKAENYGYTF. Rearrangement joined TRBV6-5 to TRBJ1-2; too little of a D gene remains to name it. The germline V gene gives CDR1 as MNHEY and CDR2 as SVGAGI. From the cysteine through the phenylalanine, the CDR3 covers 15 amino acids. Only the CDR3 portion is preserved as DNA: 45 bases, with reading frame beginning at the first base. V gives up 3 bases and J gives up 2 bases, and the segment between their germline ends measures 13 bases.